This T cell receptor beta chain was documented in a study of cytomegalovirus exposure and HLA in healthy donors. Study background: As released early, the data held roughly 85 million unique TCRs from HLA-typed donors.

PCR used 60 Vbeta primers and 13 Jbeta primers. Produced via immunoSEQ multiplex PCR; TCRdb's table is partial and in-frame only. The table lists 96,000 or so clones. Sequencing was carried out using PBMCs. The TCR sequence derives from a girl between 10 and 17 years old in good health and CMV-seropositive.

The CDR3 DNA reads as TGTGCCAGCAGCTTCTTGATACAGGGGGCCGGGGAGCTGTTTTTT. This codes for CASSFLIQGAGELFF. The rearrangement links TRBV9 to TRBJ2-2, with 8 bases fitting TRBD1. Per the germline V gene, CDR1 is SGDLS and CDR2 is YYNGEE. J gave up 6 bases and V 4 bases, and 8 bases lay outside the gene matches. The CDR3 is made up of 15 amino acids.